This TCR beta chain was sequenced during a study of T cell repertoires in cytomegalovirus infection. Points from the study as a whole: Totalled public TCR beta family frequency picked out people who carried CMV plus the relevant HLA. In two of eight donors, the top clonotype was HLA-C-restricted CMV-specific.

Using its own MiXCR run on the reads, TCRdb lists one record per CDR3 protein. The sample shows some 680,000 distinct CDR3 sequences, roughly 35% of them seen only once. In the case of this clonotype: Its specificity is unknown.

Trimming removed 9 bases at V and 4 bases at J, with 16 bases between. This CDR3 contains 14 residues. Per germline, CDR1 KGHDR and CDR2 SFDVKD. The TCR comes from a human donor in good health (CMV status not recorded). Some clones in this sample may be carry-over from other donors' samples. Source material: PBMCs. This chain connects TRBV24-1 to TRBJ2-3, with D maybe TRBD1 (6 bases). For the CDR3, the DNA is TGTGCCACCGAAGGGCAGGGGAACCCAGATACGCAGTATTTT. Residues: CATEGQGNPDTQYF.